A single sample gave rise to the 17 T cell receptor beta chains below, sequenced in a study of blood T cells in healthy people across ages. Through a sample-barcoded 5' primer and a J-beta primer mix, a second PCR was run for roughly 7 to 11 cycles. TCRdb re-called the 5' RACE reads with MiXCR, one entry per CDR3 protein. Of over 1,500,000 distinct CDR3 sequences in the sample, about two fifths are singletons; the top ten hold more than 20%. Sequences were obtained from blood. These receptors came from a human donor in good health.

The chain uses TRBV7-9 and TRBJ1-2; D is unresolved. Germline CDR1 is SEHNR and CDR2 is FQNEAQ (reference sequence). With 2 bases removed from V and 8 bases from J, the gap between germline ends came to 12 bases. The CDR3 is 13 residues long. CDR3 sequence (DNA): TGTGCCAGCAGCTTAAGCAACAGCTGGGGCTACACCTTC. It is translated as CASSLSNSWGYTF.

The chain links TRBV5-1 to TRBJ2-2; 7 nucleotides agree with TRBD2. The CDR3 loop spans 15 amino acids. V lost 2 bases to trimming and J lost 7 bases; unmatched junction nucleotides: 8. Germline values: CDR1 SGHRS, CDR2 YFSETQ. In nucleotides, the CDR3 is TGCGCCAGCAGCTTTACTAGCGCGCGGAGCGGGGAGCTGTTTTTT. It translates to CASSFTSARSGELFF.

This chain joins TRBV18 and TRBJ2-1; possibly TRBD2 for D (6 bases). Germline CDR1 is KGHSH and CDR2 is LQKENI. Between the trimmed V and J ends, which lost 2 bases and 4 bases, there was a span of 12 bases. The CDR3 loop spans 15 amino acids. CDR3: CASSPGSGTYNEQFF. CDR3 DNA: TGTGCCAGCTCACCAGGGTCGGGGACTTACAATGAGCAGTTCTTC.

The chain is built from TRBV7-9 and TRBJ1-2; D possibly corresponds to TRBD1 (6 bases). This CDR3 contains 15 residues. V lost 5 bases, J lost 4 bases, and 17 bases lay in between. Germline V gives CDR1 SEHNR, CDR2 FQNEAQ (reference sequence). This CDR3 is CASSRGTTEAYGYTF. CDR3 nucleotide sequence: TGTGCCAGCAGCCGTGGGACAACTGAAGCCTATGGCTACACCTTC.

The chain's CDR3 is CSASRGGRNEQFF. The DNA of the CDR3 is TGCAGTGCTAGTCGAGGGGGCAGGAATGAGCAGTTCTTC. The chain couples TRBV20-1 to TRBJ2-1, with 7 bases fitting TRBD1. V shed 3 bases and J 7 bases; nucleotides not matched to a gene: 6. CDR1 and CDR2 (germline): DFQATT, SNEGSKA (reference sequence). The CDR3 covers 13 residues.

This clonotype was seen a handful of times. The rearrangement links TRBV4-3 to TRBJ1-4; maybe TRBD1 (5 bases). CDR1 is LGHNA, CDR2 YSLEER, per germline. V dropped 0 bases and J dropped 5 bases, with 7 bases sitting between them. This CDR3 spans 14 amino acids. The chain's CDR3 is CASSQETENEKLFF. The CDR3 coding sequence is TGCGCCAGCAGCCAAGAGACAGAGAATGAAAAACTGTTTTTT.

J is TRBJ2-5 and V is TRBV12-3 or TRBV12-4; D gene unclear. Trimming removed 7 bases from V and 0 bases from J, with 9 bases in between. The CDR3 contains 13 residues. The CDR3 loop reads CASIGRNQETQYF. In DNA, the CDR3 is TGTGCCAGCATAGGACGTAACCAAGAGACCCAGTACTTC.

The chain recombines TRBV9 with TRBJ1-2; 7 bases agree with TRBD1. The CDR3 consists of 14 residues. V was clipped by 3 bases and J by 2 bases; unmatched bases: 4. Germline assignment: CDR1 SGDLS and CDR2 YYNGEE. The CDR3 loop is CASSAPTGNYGYTF. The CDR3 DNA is TGTGCCAGCAGCGCCCCGACAGGGAACTATGGCTACACCTTC.

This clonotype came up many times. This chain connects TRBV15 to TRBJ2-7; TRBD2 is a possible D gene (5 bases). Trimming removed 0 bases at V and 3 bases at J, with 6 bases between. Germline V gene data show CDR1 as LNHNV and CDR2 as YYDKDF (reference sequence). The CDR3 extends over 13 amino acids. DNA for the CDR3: TGTGCCACCAGCAGAGACGCGGGCTACGAGCAGTACTTC. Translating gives CATSRDAGYEQYF.

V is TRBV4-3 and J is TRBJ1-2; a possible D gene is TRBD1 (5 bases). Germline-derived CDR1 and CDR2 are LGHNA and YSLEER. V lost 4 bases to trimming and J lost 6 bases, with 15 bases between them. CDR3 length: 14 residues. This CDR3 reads CASSRAGGIHGYTF. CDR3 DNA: TGCGCCAGCAGCCGCGCTGGGGGGATCCATGGCTACACCTTC.

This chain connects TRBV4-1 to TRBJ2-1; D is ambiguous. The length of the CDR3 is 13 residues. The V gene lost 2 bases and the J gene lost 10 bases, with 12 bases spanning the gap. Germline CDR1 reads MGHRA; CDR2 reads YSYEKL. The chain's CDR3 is CASSQSQMYEQFF. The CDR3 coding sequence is TGCGCCAGCAGCCAATCACAGATGTACGAGCAGTTCTTC.

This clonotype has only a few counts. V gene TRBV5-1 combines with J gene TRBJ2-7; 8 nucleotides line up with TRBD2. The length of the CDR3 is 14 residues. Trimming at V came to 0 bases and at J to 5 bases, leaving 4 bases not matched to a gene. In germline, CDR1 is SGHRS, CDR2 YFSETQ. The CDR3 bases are TGCGCCAGCAGCTTGGAGCGGGGGTCCCACGAGCAGTACTTC. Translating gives CASSLERGSHEQYF.

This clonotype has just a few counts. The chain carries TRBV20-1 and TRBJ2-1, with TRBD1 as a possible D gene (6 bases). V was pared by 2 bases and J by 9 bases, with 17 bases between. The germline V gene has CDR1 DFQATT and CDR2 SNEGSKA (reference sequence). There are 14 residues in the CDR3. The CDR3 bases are TGCAGTGCTAGACCAGGGGAAGTATTGCCTGAGCAGTTCTTC. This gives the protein CSARPGEVLPEQFF.

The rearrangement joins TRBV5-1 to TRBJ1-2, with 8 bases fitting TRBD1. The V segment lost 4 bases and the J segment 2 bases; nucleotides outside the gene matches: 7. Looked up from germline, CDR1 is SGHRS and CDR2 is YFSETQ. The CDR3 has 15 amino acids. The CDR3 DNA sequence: TGCGCCAGCAGCCAATCCCGGGACAGGAACTATGGCTACACCTTC. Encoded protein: CASSQSRDRNYGYTF.

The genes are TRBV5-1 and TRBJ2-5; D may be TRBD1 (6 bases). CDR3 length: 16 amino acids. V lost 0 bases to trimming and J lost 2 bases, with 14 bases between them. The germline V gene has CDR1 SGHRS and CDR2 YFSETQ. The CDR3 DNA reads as TGCGCCAGCAGCTTGGGGCAGGGGTTGATACAAGAGACCCAGTACTTC. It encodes CASSLGQGLIQETQYF.

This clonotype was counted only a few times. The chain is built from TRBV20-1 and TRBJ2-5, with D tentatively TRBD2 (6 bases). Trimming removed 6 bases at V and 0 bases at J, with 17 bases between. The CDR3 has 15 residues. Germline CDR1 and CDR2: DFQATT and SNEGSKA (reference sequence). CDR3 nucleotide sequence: TGCAGTGCCGGAACTAGCAGATCGTACCAAGAGACCCAGTACTTC. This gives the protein CSAGTSRSYQETQYF.

The CDR3 nucleotides read TGTGCCAGCGAGCCGCGGGGGGGGGCCAAAAACATTCAGTACTTC. Its protein product is CASEPRGGAKNIQYF. This chain connects TRBV28 to TRBJ2-4; 9 nucleotides agree with TRBD2. The germline gives CDR1 MDHEN, CDR2 SYDVKM. V gave up 8 bases and J gave up 1 base; unmatched junction bases: 6. The CDR3 length is 15 residues.